Presented here are 17 T cell receptor beta chains from one specimen sequenced in a study of blood T cell repertoires in COVID-19. The data were produced by immunoSEQ multiplex PCR, yet TCRdb's version contains in-frame clones alone and is incomplete. This repertoire shows about 280,000 clones, 90% found once; its top ten account for roughly 1.6%. Sequenced sample: PBMCs or T cells enriched from blood (not recorded which). The receptor source for this set is a woman aged 18-35 years with acute COVID-19.

This clone was counted a few times. The chain carries TRBV6-5 and TRBJ2-2; weak D call: TRBD2 (6 bases). The germline CDR1 and CDR2 sequences are MNHEY and SVGAGI. This CDR3 region has 14 residues. Trimming removed 7 bases from V and 11 bases from J, with 20 bases in between. CDR3 bases: TGTGCCAGCATCAAGGTGGAGGGTGGTGGTGAGCTGTTTTTT. It yields the protein CASIKVEGGGELFF.

The chain couples TRBV3-1 (or the pseudogene TRBV3-2) to TRBJ1-1; a weak D match, TRBD1 (6 bases). The V and J ends lost 4 bases and 8 bases respectively, with 17 bases between them. Germline lookup yields CDR1 LGHDT and CDR2 YNNKEL (reference sequence). The CDR3 extends over 14 amino acids. The CDR3 spells CASSPIGLQGEAFF. The CDR3 bases are TGTGCCAGCAGCCCAATTGGGCTACAGGGAGAAGCTTTCTTT.

This chain uses TRBV29-1 with TRBJ1-2, with unresolved D. CDR1 and CDR2 (germline): SQVTM, ANQGSEA. The V and J ends lost 4 bases and 4 bases respectively, with 10 bases between them. The length of the CDR3 is 12 residues. The CDR3 bases are TGCAGCGTTGGGTCCAGGATCTATGGCTACACCTTC. This sequence encodes CSVGSRIYGYTF.

The chain joins TRBV7-2 to TRBJ2-3; TRBD2 is a possible D gene (6 bases). The CDR3 extends over 15 amino acids. Trimming pared 1 base from V and 5 bases from J, leaving 13 bases between. From germline, CDR1 is SGHTA and CDR2 FQGNSA. CDR3 in amino acids: CASSLDFLARDTQYF. The CDR3, as DNA: TGTGCCAGCAGCTTAGATTTCCTAGCGAGAGATACGCAGTATTTT.

The V gene is TRBV10-3, the J gene TRBJ2-1; 13 positions match TRBD2. The V and J ends lost 0 bases and 8 bases, in that order; junction bases with no gene match: 4. This CDR3 is 16 amino acids long. CDR1 and CDR2 from the germline V gene are ENHRY and SYGVKD. The CDR3 DNA reads TGTGCCATCAGTGAGTCCGGACTAGCGGGAGATTATGAGCAGTTCTTC. Translated, it gives CAISESGLAGDYEQFF.

The chain employs TRBV19 and TRBJ2-2, with 7 bases fitting TRBD2. V shed 3 bases and J 5 bases; nucleotides not matched to a gene: 9. In germline, CDR1 is LNHDA, CDR2 SQIVND (reference sequence). The CDR3 is 16 residues long. The CDR3 is CASSILPGLGTGELFF. In DNA, the CDR3 is TGTGCCAGTAGTATCCTTCCAGGACTAGGAACCGGGGAGCTGTTTTTT.

The J gene is TRBJ2-7, the V gene TRBV10-3, with TRBD2 identical over 8 bases. Germline V lookup: CDR1 ENHRY, CDR2 SYGVKD. CDR3 length: 15 residues. V lost 2 bases and J lost 5; bases outside the gene matches: 8. Written as DNA, the CDR3 is TGTGCCATCAGTGAGCCTAGGACTAGCTACCACGAGCAGTACTTC. This gives the protein CAISEPRTSYHEQYF.

The chain has TRBV19 and TRBJ2-7, with a possible D match to TRBD2 (7 bases). V was trimmed by 3 bases and J by 6 bases, leaving 15 bases between them. The CDR3 is 14 residues long. Germline loops: CDR1 LNHDA, CDR2 SQIVND (reference sequence). For the CDR3, the DNA is TGTGCCAGTAGTATTGCGGGGGCCGGTAGCGAGCAGTACTTC. This translates into CASSIAGAGSEQYF. The full variable domain, in which reference TRBV19 and TRBJ2-7 provide the parts outside the CDR3, is DGGITQSPKYLFRKEGQNVTLSCEQNLNHDAMYWYRQDPGQGLRLIYYSQIVNDFQKGDIAEGYSVSREKKESFPLTVTSAQKNPTAFYLCASSIAGAGSEQYFGPGTRLTVT.

The V gene is TRBV7-9, the J gene TRBJ1-2; 10 positions match TRBD1. CDR1 and CDR2 from the germline V gene are SEHNR and FQNEAQ (reference sequence). CDR3 length: 17 amino acids. V was pared by 1 base and J by 7 bases, with 12 bases of the junction left unmatched. CDR3 coding DNA: TGTGCCAGCAGCTTAGGAGGCGGGACAGGGGAGATCGGTGGCTACACCTTC. Protein sequence: CASSLGGGTGEIGGYTF.

The rearrangement joins TRBV10-3 to TRBJ2-3; 7 bases line up with TRBD2. V lost 0 bases, J lost 2 bases, and 5 bases stayed unmatched. Germline V CDR1 and CDR2: ENHRY, SYGVKD. The CDR3 is 16 residues long. The CDR3 region is CAISESASGYTDTQYF. The CDR3 nucleotides read TGTGCCATCAGTGAGTCGGCTAGCGGTTACACAGATACGCAGTATTTT.

V usage is TRBV5-1 and J usage is TRBJ2-7; D perhaps matches TRBD1 (6 bases). The CDR3 length is 14 residues. The germline V and J ends were trimmed by 0 bases and 3 bases, with 10 bases remaining between them. Per the germline V gene, CDR1 is SGHRS and CDR2 is YFSETQ. The CDR3 loop reads CASSLGDNIYEQYF. The CDR3 bases are TGCGCCAGCAGCTTGGGGGACAACATCTACGAGCAGTACTTC.

This clone has a handful of counts. This chain joins TRBV18 and TRBJ2-3; 10 bases line up with TRBD2. Germline V gives CDR1 KGHSH, CDR2 LQKENI. Losses at the gene ends were 6 bases for V and 4 bases for J; bases not matched to a gene: 10. CDR3 length: 16 amino acids. CDR3 in DNA: TGTGCCAGCTCGCGGACTAGCGGAGGGGGACCAGATACGCAGTATTTT. Protein: CASSRTSGGGPDTQYF.

The chain joins TRBV3-1 (or the pseudogene TRBV3-2) to TRBJ1-2; 9 positions agree with TRBD1. This CDR3 has 12 amino acids. V trimming: 5 bases; J trimming: 13 bases; junction bases outside the gene matches: 8. CDR1 is LGHDT and CDR2 is YNNKEL in the germline V gene (reference sequence). The CDR3 loop is CASSVRGTGFTF. Written as DNA, the CDR3 is TGTGCCAGCAGCGTGCGAGGGACAGGGTTCACCTTC.

For this clone: This sample also contains other DNA sequences that code for the same CDR3. The gene calls are TRBV5-1 and TRBJ2-3; 13 bases are shared with TRBD2. V shed 5 bases, J shed 5 bases, and the junction held 8 bases outside the gene matches. Germline CDR1 SGHRS, CDR2 YFSETQ. This CDR3 contains 16 residues. In nucleotides, the CDR3 is TGCGCCAGCAGTTTTAGGACTAGCGGGAGAGGAGATACGCAGTATTTT. Amino acids: CASSFRTSGRGDTQYF.

This chain uses TRBV3-1 (or the pseudogene TRBV3-2) with TRBJ1-4, with no clear D. The length of the CDR3 is 16 residues. Germline V gene lookup returns CDR1 LGHDT and CDR2 YNNKEL (reference sequence). Trimming took off 3 bases at V and 7 bases at J, with 18 bases between the two ends. In DNA form, the CDR3 reads TGTGCCAGCAGCCACGGGTCCCCGCTTGCGACTGAAAAACTGTTTTTT. It encodes CASSHGSPLATEKLFF.

The chain is built from TRBV5-1 and TRBJ2-1, with a possible D match to TRBD1 (5 bases). V lost 0 bases and J 8 bases, leaving 15 bases between the germline ends. CDR1 and CDR2 (germline): SGHRS, YFSETQ. The CDR3 sequence is 15 residues long. CDR3 in amino acids: CASSLARVGWDEQFF. CDR3 nucleotides: TGCGCCAGCAGCTTGGCCAGGGTCGGATGGGATGAGCAGTTCTTC.

The chain carries TRBV18 and TRBJ2-1; 7 nucleotides line up with TRBD1. Germline V lookup: CDR1 KGHSH, CDR2 LQKENI. The V and J ends lost 0 bases and 4 bases, in that order; junction bases with no gene match: 27. This CDR3 spans 23 amino acids. The CDR3 nucleotides are TGTGCCAGCTCACCACCGTTCTTCCTAAAGTTAAGTGGGGCAGGGGGACGATACAATGAGCAGTTCTTC. Translation: CASSPPFFLKLSGAGGRYNEQFF.